This T cell receptor (beta chain) emerged from a study of T cell responses to AZD1222 COVID-19 vaccine. Clones were sequenced by immunoSEQ multiplex PCR, and TCRdb holds only the in-frame ones, with some missing. Of over 120,000 clones listed, 85% to 95% are singletons. Study-level points and caveats: Vaccine-associated CD4 TCRs ranged over spike, dominating at 160-218 and 743-854. Elevations in Spike-specific TCR breadth and depth followed administration of two AZD1222 doses. Clonal diversity was possibly underestimated; the donors were predominantly white British and more often female. Within unmutated variant regions lay the reported targets of nearly half of spike-specific TCRs.

With regard to this clone: Its target is not known.

Material: peripheral blood, obtained after recovery from COVID-19. This sequence originates from an adult who had recovered from COVID-19.

The CDR3 bases are TGCGCCAGCAGTCCGATAGCGGGAGGCTCCTACAATGAGCAGTTCTTC. Translating gives CASSPIAGGSYNEQFF. The V and J genes are TRBV5-1 and TRBJ2-1; TRBD2 matches 10 bases. The CDR3 runs 16 residues. The V and J ends lost 5 bases and 0 bases, in that order; junction bases with no gene match: 5. Per the germline V gene, CDR1 is SGHRS and CDR2 is YFSETQ.